This TCR beta chain stems from a study of cytomegalovirus exposure and HLA in healthy donors. Amplification used 60 Vbeta primers and 13 Jbeta primers. Data came from immunoSEQ multiplex PCR; TCRdb stores just in-frame clones and leaves some out. The table has 80,000 to 130,000 clones, about four fifths seen once. This CDR3 has 17 amino acids. Trimming removed 3 bases from V and 0 bases from J; junction bases left unmatched: 7. In germline, CDR1 is GTSNPN, CDR2 SVGIG (reference sequence). This chain connects TRBV30 to TRBJ1-5, with TRBD1 matching 11 bases. The TCR originated in a female donor in good health and CMV-seropositive. Sequencing was done on a sample of PBMCs. The CDR3 is CAWSPGTGGFSNQPQHF. In DNA, the CDR3 is TGTGCCTGGAGCCCCGGGACAGGGGGTTTTAGCAATCAGCCCCAGCATTTT.